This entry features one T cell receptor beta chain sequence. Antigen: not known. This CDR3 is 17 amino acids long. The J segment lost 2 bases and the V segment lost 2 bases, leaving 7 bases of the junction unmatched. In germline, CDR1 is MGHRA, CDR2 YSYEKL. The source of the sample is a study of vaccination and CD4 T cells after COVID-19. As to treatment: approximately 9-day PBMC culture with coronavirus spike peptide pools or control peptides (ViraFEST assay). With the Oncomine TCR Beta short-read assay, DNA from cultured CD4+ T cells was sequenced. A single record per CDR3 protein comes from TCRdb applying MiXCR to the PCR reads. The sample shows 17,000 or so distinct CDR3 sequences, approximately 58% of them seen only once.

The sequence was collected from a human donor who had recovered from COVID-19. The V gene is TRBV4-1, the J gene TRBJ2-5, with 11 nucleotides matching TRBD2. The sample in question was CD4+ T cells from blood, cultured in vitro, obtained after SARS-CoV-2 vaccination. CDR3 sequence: CASSQRGLAGLQETQYF. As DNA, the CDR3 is TGCGCCAGCAGCCAACGCGGACTAGCGGGCCTGCAAGAGACCCAGTACTTC.